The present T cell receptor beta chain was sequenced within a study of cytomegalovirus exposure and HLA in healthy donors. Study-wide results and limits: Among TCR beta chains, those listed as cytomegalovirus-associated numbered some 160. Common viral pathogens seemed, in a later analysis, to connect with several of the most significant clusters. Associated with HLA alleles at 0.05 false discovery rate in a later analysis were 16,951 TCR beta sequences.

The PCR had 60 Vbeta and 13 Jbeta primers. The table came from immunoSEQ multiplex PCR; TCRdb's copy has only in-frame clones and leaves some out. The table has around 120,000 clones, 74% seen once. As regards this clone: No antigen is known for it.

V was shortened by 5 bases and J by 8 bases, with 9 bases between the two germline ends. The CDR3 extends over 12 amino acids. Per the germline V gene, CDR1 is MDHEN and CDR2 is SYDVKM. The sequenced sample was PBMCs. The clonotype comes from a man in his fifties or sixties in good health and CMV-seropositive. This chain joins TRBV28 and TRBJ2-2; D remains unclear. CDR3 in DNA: TGTGCCAGCAGTACACCAACAGGGGAGCTGTTTTTT. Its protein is CASSTPTGELFF.